This T cell receptor (beta chain) is from a study of cytomegalovirus exposure and HLA in healthy donors. This clone was recorded once. The junction had 3 bases not matched to a gene; V was cut back by 4 bases and J by 2 bases. Per germline, CDR1 MDHEN and CDR2 SYDVKM. This CDR3 has 16 amino acids. In the PCR, 60 Vbeta and 13 Jbeta primers were used. Data came from immunoSEQ multiplex PCR; TCRdb stores just in-frame clones and leaves some out. The sample includes 150,000 or so clones, about 68% of them seen just once. Sample: PBMCs. This clonotype was sampled from a young man in good health and CMV-seronegative. The chain carries TRBV28 and TRBJ1-5; 12 positions agree with TRBD1. The CDR3 DNA reads as TGTGCCAGCAGTTCAGGGACAGGGGGCGGCAATCAGCCCCAGCATTTT. This sequence encodes CASSSGTGGGNQPQHF. Supplemented by reference TRBV28 and TRBJ1-5, the full variable domain reads DVKVTQSSRYLVKRTGEKVFLECVQDMDHENMFWYRQDPGLGLRLIYFSYDVKMKEKGDIPEGYSVSREKKERFSLILESASTNQTSMYLCASSSGTGGGNQPQHFGDGTRLSIL.